This TCR beta chain came from a study of cytotoxic CD8 clonotypes in ibrutinib-treated CLL. Study information: Investigators reported about 25 partial and 2 complete responses; after median around 6 years, 14 patients remained remitted and some 12 progressed. Whole-study findings and limits: Public clonotypes (which were uncommon) either contracted or remained stable on treatment.

Cryopreserved PBMCs yielded roughly 2.1 micrograms of genomic DNA for TCR beta libraries. Per the germline V gene, CDR1 is SEHNR and CDR2 is FQNEAQ (reference sequence). The CDR3 is 16 amino acids. V shed 5 bases, J shed 0 bases, and the junction held 3 bases outside the gene matches. Produced via immunoSEQ multiplex PCR; TCRdb's table is partial and in-frame only. The table records roughly 130,000 clones, around 93% of them present only once. A remark on this clone: As yet, its antigen is unknown.

This specimen consisted of PBMCs, obtained after 12 months of ibrutinib treatment. This chain uses TRBV7-9 with TRBJ2-3, with 12 bases fitting TRBD2. The TCR was taken from a human donor with chronic lymphocytic leukemia. CDR3 in amino acids: CASSPGTSGSTDTQYF. The CDR3 DNA sequence: TGTGCCAGCAGCCCTGGGACTAGCGGGAGCACAGATACGCAGTATTTT.